One and the same sample provided the 27 T cell receptor beta chains below, sequenced in a study of long-term antiretroviral therapy in people with HIV. Run at survey level, the immunoSEQ assay was version v3.0. Repertoires were generated with immunoSEQ multiplex PCR, while TCRdb's copy carries only in-frame clones and drops some. The data show around 25,000 clones, roughly 89% seen once. Specimen: unsorted PBMCs, collected 1.8 years before starting antiretroviral therapy. These receptors all stem from a man aged 50 to 59 with HIV.

V and J are TRBV9 and TRBJ1-5; the D gene is possibly TRBD1 (6 bases). The CDR3 spans 16 residues. The V gene's germline CDR1 is SGDLS and CDR2 YYNGEE. Trimming shortened V by 0 bases and J by 9 bases, and 19 bases separated the two germline ends. In DNA form, the CDR3 reads TGTGCCAGCAGCGTAGGCGTTGGGGGGCCCCTGGTGCCCCAGCATTTT. It translates to CASSVGVGGPLVPQHF.

This clone was seen just once. The gene calls are TRBV29-1 and TRBJ2-1, with D possibly matching TRBD2 (6 bases). V was cut by 7 bases and J by 3 bases, with 13 bases left in between. Germline CDR1 SQVTM, CDR2 ANQGSEA. The CDR3 loop spans 13 amino acids. CDR3 loop: CSADRGFYNEQFF. The CDR3 DNA follows: TGCAGCGCCGACCGGGGGTTCTACAATGAGCAGTTCTTC.

The sample holds a few counts of this clone. The gene calls are TRBV7-2 and TRBJ2-7, with 7 bases matching TRBD2. This CDR3 is 16 amino acids long. Germline assignment: CDR1 SGHTA and CDR2 FQGNSA. Losses at the gene ends were 5 bases for V and 2 bases for J; bases not matched to a gene: 12. The CDR3 loop is CASSARSGFRTYEQYF. Written as DNA, the CDR3 is TGTGCCAGCAGCGCACGTAGCGGGTTCCGAACCTACGAGCAGTACTTC.

This clone was seen just once. This chain joins TRBV19 and TRBJ1-2; D perhaps matches TRBD1 (5 bases). The V end lost 3 bases, the J end lost 7 bases, and 12 bases lay between the germline ends. Germline V gene data show CDR1 as LNHDA and CDR2 as SQIVND (reference sequence). The CDR3 loop spans 13 amino acids. Written as DNA, the CDR3 is TGTGCCAGTAGTATTTCGGGGGTGGTTGGCTACACCTTC. Its protein is CASSISGVVGYTF.

J is TRBJ1-5 and V is TRBV18; D remains unclear. Trimming pared 1 base from V and 4 bases from J, leaving 11 bases between. Germline values: CDR1 KGHSH, CDR2 LQKENI. The CDR3 runs to 15 residues. The CDR3 coding sequence is TGTGCCAGCTCACCACTAGGGATGGGTAATCAGCCCCAGCATTTT. Translated, it gives CASSPLGMGNQPQHF. Variable domain in full (rest from reference TRBV18 and TRBJ1-5): NAGVMQNPRHLVRRRGQEARLRCSPMKGHSHVYWYRQLPEEGLKFMVYLQKENIIDESGMPKERFSAEFPKEGPSILRIQQVVRGDSAAYFCASSPLGMGNQPQHFGDGTRLSIL.

The chain employs TRBV9 and TRBJ2-2; 7 bases map to TRBD1. CDR3 length: 13 residues. Germline-derived CDR1 and CDR2 are SGDLS and YYNGEE. Losses at the gene ends were 4 bases for V and 7 bases for J; bases not matched to a gene: 4. CDR3 residues: CASSPSGGGELFF. CDR3 nucleotides: TGTGCCAGCAGCCCTTCAGGGGGCGGGGAGCTGTTTTTT.

The V call is TRBV13, the J call TRBJ2-3; 12 positions match TRBD2. Germline V CDR1 and CDR2: PRHDT, FYEKMQ (reference sequence). CDR3 length: 16 amino acids. Germline trimming cut 5 bases from V and 5 bases from J; bases unmatched to any gene: 8. In DNA form, the CDR3 reads TGTGCCAGCAGCGCTCCTAGCGGGAGGGCCAAAGATACGCAGTATTTT. Translated, it gives CASSAPSGRAKDTQYF.

The V gene is TRBV5-1, the J gene TRBJ1-2; no clear D. Trimming stripped 3 bases from V and 3 bases from J, with 12 bases between. From germline, CDR1 is SGHRS and CDR2 YFSETQ. The CDR3 is 14 amino acids. The CDR3 DNA reads as TGCGCCAGCAGCTCTTCGCCCGGGGACTATGGCTACACCTTC. Its translation: CASSSSPGDYGYTF.

The V and J genes are TRBV23-1 and TRBJ2-7; TRBD1 is a possible D gene (5 bases). TRBV23-1 is reported as an ORF; its role is uncertain. Deletions cut 7 bases from V and 3 bases from J, with 16 bases between. The CDR3 spans 14 residues. The DNA for the CDR3 is TGCGCCAGCACTCCAGAAGGGGTCCGCTACGAGCAGTACTTC. This translates into CASTPEGVRYEQYF.

The chain joins TRBV11-2 to TRBJ2-5; 7 nucleotides agree with TRBD2. This CDR3 has 13 residues. Germline CDR1 and CDR2: SGHAT and FQNNGV. V was clipped by 11 bases and J by 1 base; unmatched bases: 7. CDR3: CAGAAGVQETQYF. The CDR3 DNA follows: TGTGCCGGGGCGGCGGGGGTCCAAGAGACCCAGTACTTC.

This chain connects TRBV2 to TRBJ2-4; D gene unclear. The CDR3 consists of 13 residues. V was cut by 1 base and J by 5 bases, with 6 bases left in between. Germline V gene sequence: CDR1 SNHLY, CDR2 FYNNEI. The CDR3 sequence is CASSEGSQNIQYF. DNA of the CDR3: TGTGCCAGCAGTGAAGGCAGCCAAAACATTCAGTACTTC.

J is TRBJ2-4 and V is TRBV5-1; D is uncertain. In germline, CDR1 is SGHRS, CDR2 YFSETQ. Trimming took off 4 bases at V and 6 bases at J, with 23 bases between the two ends. The CDR3 runs 17 residues. CDR3 nucleotide sequence: TGCGCCAGCAGCCAACCTTCTAGTATGGTCAGTCGAAACATTCAGTACTTC. Its protein is CASSQPSSMVSRNIQYF.

The gene calls are TRBV9 and TRBJ1-1; D perhaps matches TRBD1 (6 bases). Trimming left V 3 bases short and J 3 bases short, with 12 bases between. This CDR3 has 14 residues. The germline gives CDR1 SGDLS, CDR2 YYNGEE. The CDR3 bases are TGTGCCAGCAGCGGACACAGGGAGCACACTGAAGCTTTCTTT. The encoded protein is CASSGHREHTEAFF.

V is TRBV4-1 and J is TRBJ2-3; 12 bases align to TRBD2. V trimming: 4 bases; J trimming: 4 bases; junction bases outside the gene matches: 6. From germline, CDR1 is MGHRA and CDR2 YSYEKL. The CDR3 runs to 16 residues. The chain's CDR3 is CASSPPLAGGPDTQYF. CDR3 coding DNA: TGCGCCAGCAGCCCGCCACTAGCGGGGGGACCAGATACGCAGTATTTT.

The chain recombines TRBV7-8 with TRBJ1-3; tentative D call: TRBD1 (5 bases). CDR1 SGHVS and CDR2 FQNEAQ come from the germline V gene. V lost 1 base and J 4 bases, leaving 14 bases between the germline ends. The CDR3 totals 16 residues. CDR3 in DNA: TGTGCCAGCAGCTTAGGTGCTACAGGCCAAGGAAACACCATATATTTT. This sequence encodes CASSLGATGQGNTIYF.

The chain recombines TRBV9 with TRBJ2-5, with D perhaps matching TRBD1 or TRBD2 (6 bases each). This CDR3 has 15 residues. Germline V lookup: CDR1 SGDLS, CDR2 YYNGEE. With 0 bases removed from V and 1 base from J, the gap between germline ends came to 10 bases. Here the CDR3 reads CASSVGGATQETQYF. CDR3 in DNA: TGTGCCAGCAGCGTAGGGGGGGCAACCCAAGAGACCCAGTACTTC.

This chain joins TRBV6-1 and TRBJ1-5; the match to TRBD1 covers 7 bases. The V segment lost 2 bases and the J segment 2 bases; nucleotides outside the gene matches: 12. The CDR3 is made up of 18 amino acids. Germline CDR1 is MNHNS and CDR2 is SASEGT. The CDR3 DNA reads TGTGCCAGCAGTGAATTCCCCTCTAACAGGGGAGGCAATCAGCCCCAGCATTTT. This codes for CASSEFPSNRGGNQPQHF.

The J gene is TRBJ1-1, the V gene TRBV7-2; TRBD1 is a possible D gene (5 bases). Germline-derived CDR1 and CDR2 are SGHTA and FQGNSA. CDR3 length equals 13 residues. V gave up 1 base and J gave up 5 bases, with 8 bases separating them. CDR3 region: CASSLGQMTEAFF. In DNA, the CDR3 is TGTGCCAGCAGCTTAGGACAGATGACTGAAGCTTTCTTT.

This rearrangement joins TRBV7-9 to TRBJ1-3; D call uncertain. Germline V gene lookup returns CDR1 SEHNR and CDR2 FQNEAQ (reference sequence). V shed 5 bases and J shed 7 bases, with 21 bases lying between them. This CDR3 contains 16 residues. CDR3 bases: TGTGCCAGCAGCCCCCCCAGGAGGGAAGGAGGGAACACCATATATTTT. It codes for CASSPPRREGGNTIYF.

A single count supports this clone. The V and J genes are TRBV6-1 and TRBJ1-6; 7 bases line up with TRBD1. CDR1 MNHNS and CDR2 SASEGT come from the germline V gene. The junction had 11 bases not matched to a gene; V was cut back by 2 bases and J by 7 bases. The CDR3 length is 17 residues. In DNA, the CDR3 is TGTGCCAGCAGTGAAAGGGTCGTGGGGACAGAGAATTCACCCCTCCACTTT. Amino acids: CASSERVVGTENSPLHF.

As DNA, the CDR3 is TGTGCCAGCAGCGTAGGGGGACTAGTAACGCAGTATTTT. Amino acid sequence: CASSVGGLVTQYF. This chain connects TRBV9 to TRBJ2-3, with 8 bases that match TRBD2. This CDR3 spans 13 amino acids. Germline lookup yields CDR1 SGDLS and CDR2 YYNGEE. The ends lost 0 bases at V and 9 bases at J; junction bases unmatched: 3.

V usage is TRBV11-2 and J usage is TRBJ2-5; D uncertain. The V end lost 4 bases, the J end lost 5 bases, and 5 bases lay between the germline ends. The CDR3 is made up of 11 amino acids. From germline, CDR1 is SGHAT and CDR2 FQNNGV. The CDR3 region is CASSSGETQYF. The CDR3 nucleotides are TGTGCCAGCAGCTCTGGGGAGACCCAGTACTTC.

The chain has TRBV5-1 and TRBJ2-1; D is undetermined. V was clipped by 6 bases and J by 0 bases, with 10 bases between them. This CDR3 region has 14 residues. The germline V gene has CDR1 SGHRS and CDR2 YFSETQ. CDR3 bases: TGCGCCAGCATCGTAACCCCCTCCTACAATGAGCAGTTCTTC. As protein: CASIVTPSYNEQFF.

V gene TRBV7-2 combines with J gene TRBJ2-1; the match to TRBD2 covers 8 bases. CDR1 and CDR2 (germline): SGHTA, FQGNSA. This CDR3 contains 13 residues. Unmatched junction bases numbered 3, after V lost 1 base and J lost 10 bases. CDR3 nucleotide sequence: TGTGCCAGCAGCTTAGATACGGGGGGGGAGCAGTTCTTC. Residues: CASSLDTGGEQFF. The whole variable domain, remainder taken from reference TRBV7-2 and TRBJ2-1, is GAGVSQSPSNKVTEKGKDVELRCDPISGHTALYWYRQSLGQGLEFLIYFQGNSAPDKSGLPSDRFSAERTGGSVSTLTIQRTQQEDSAVYLCASSLDTGGEQFFGPGTRLTVL.

The CDR3 region is CASSQHYLQETQYF. CDR3 sequence (DNA): TGTGCCAGCAGCCAGCACTACTTACAAGAGACCCAGTACTTC. This rearrangement joins TRBV14 to TRBJ2-5; unclear D gene. The CDR3 runs 14 residues. Trimming pared 3 bases from V and 2 bases from J, leaving 10 bases between. Germline-derived CDR1 and CDR2 are SGHDN and FVKESK.

The chain employs TRBV7-2 and TRBJ2-7; 9 positions agree with TRBD1. Germline V gene lookup returns CDR1 SGHTA and CDR2 FQGNSA. The J segment lost 1 base and the V segment lost 5 bases, leaving 6 bases of the junction unmatched. The CDR3 spans 15 residues. CDR3: CASSIGQGHSYEQYF. The CDR3 DNA follows: TGTGCCAGCAGCATTGGACAGGGGCATTCCTACGAGCAGTACTTC.

V is TRBV18 and J is TRBJ1-5; TRBD1 matches 9 bases. The length of the CDR3 is 17 residues. Germline lookup yields CDR1 KGHSH and CDR2 LQKENI. The V segment lost 6 bases and the J segment 5 bases; nucleotides outside the gene matches: 14. The chain's CDR3 is CASSQTGGQGGDQPQHF. CDR3 DNA sequence: TGTGCCAGCTCTCAGACAGGGGGACAGGGTGGCGATCAGCCCCAGCATTTT. The entire variable domain, with the rest obtained from reference TRBV18 and TRBJ1-5, is as follows: NAGVMQNPRHLVRRRGQEARLRCSPMKGHSHVYWYRQLPEEGLKFMVYLQKENIIDESGMPKERFSAEFPKEGPSILRIQQVVRGDSAAYFCASSQTGGQGGDQPQHFGDGTRLSIL.